This T cell receptor (beta chain) is drawn from a study of CD8 T cells in ankylosing spondylitis. The CDR3 runs to 16 residues. The junction had 5 bases not matched to a gene; V was cut back by 0 bases and J by 0 bases. Germline V lookup: CDR1 SQVTM, CDR2 ANQGSEA. TCRdb independently ran MiXCR on the 5' RACE reads; one entry per CDR3 protein. The data show around 91,000 distinct CDR3 sequences, roughly 9% seen once. Whole-study findings and limits: A TCR beta motif made of fewer than 10 highly homologous variants seemed typical of ankylosing spondylitis blood.

Many counts were recorded for this clonotype. No antigen is known for it. The sample taken for sequencing was blood, either unsorted or a sorted T cell fraction (not recorded which). This clonotype was sampled from a male donor with ankylosing spondylitis. The chain is built from TRBV29-1 and TRBJ2-1; 7 bases align to TRBD2. CDR3 in DNA: TGCAGCGTTGAAGATATCGGCGGGAGCTCCTACAATGAGCAGTTCTTC. Its protein is CSVEDIGGSSYNEQFF.